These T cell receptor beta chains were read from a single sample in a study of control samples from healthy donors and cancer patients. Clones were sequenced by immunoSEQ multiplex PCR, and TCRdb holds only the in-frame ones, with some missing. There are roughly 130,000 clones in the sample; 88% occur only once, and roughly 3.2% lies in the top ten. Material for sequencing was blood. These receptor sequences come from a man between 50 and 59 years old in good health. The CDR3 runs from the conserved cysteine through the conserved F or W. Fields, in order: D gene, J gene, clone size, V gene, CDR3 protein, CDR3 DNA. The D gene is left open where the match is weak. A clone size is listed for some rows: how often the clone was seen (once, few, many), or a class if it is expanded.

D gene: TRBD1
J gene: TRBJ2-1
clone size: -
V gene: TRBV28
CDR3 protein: CASSSNRGTHYNEQFF
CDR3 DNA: TGTGCCAGCAGTTCTAACAGGGGGACGCATTACAATGAGCAGTTCTTC

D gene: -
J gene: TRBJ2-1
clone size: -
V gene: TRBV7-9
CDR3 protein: CASSRTEDPYNEQFF
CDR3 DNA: TGTGCCAGCAGCCGCACAGAGGACCCCTACAATGAGCAGTTCTTC

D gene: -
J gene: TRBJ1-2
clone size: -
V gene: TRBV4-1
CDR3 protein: CASSQPGNPGYGYTF
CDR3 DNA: TGCGCCAGCAGCCAACCTGGAAACCCTGGCTATGGCTACACCTTC

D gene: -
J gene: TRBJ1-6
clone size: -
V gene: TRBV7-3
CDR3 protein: CASSQQRQGNGSPLHF
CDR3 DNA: TGTGCCAGCAGCCAACAGAGGCAGGGGAACGGTTCACCCCTCCACTTT

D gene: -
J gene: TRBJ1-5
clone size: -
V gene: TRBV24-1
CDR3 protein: CATSEKGLRGRPQHF
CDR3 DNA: TGTGCCACCAGTGAAAAAGGGTTGCGAGGGAGGCCCCAGCATTTT

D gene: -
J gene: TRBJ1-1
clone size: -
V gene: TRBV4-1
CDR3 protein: CASSQGGNTEAFF
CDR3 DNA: TGCGCCAGCAGCCAAGGAGGGAACACTGAAGCTTTCTTT

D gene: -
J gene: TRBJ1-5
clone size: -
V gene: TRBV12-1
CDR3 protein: CASSQESTMNQPQHF
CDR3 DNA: TGTGCCAGCAGCCAGGAGAGCACGATGAATCAGCCCCAGCATTTT

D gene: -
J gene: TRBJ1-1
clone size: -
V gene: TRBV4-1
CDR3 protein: CASSQKRVTEAFF
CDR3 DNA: TGCGCCAGCAGCCAAAAGAGGGTCACTGAAGCTTTCTTT

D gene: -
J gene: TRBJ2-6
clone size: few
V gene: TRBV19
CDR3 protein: CASSPEGTGANVLTF
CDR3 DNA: TGTGCCAGTAGTCCGGAGGGGACTGGGGCCAACGTCCTGACTTTC

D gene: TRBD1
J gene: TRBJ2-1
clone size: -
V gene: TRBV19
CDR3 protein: CASSIPGQGIYEQFF
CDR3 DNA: TGTGCCAGTAGTATTCCGGGACAGGGGATATATGAGCAGTTCTTC

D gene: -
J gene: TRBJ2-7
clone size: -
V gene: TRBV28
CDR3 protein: CASRQSYEQYF
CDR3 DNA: TGTGCCAGCAGACAGTCCTACGAGCAGTACTTC

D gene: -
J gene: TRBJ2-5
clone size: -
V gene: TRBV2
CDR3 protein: CASTLRGTAQETQYF
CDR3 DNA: TGTGCCAGCACCCTCCGGGGGACAGCGCAAGAGACCCAGTACTTC

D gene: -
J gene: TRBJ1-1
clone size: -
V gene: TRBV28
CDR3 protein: CASSPGSEAFF
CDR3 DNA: TGTGCCAGCTCGCCCGGGTCTGAAGCTTTCTTT

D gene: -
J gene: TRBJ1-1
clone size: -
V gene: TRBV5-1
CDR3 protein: CASSTGTKYTEAFF
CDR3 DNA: TGCGCCAGCAGCACCGGGACCAAGTACACTGAAGCTTTCTTT

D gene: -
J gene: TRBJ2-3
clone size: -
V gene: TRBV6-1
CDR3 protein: CASSVRTSLGVYF
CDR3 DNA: TGTGCCAGCAGTGTCCGGACAAGCCTGGGGGTGTATTTT

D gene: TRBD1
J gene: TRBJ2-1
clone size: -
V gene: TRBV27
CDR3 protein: CAPSQGNNEQFF
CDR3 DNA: TGTGCCCCCTCACAGGGGAACAATGAGCAGTTCTTC

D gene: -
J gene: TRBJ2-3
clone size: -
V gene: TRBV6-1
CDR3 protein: CASSEAPEADPRDTQYF
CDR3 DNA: TGTGCCAGCAGTGAAGCGCCGGAGGCAGATCCAAGGGACACGCAGTATTTT

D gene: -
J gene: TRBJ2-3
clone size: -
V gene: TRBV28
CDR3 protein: CASSPPGRWADTQYF
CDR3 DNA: TGTGCCAGCAGTCCGCCGGGACGGTGGGCAGATACGCAGTATTTT

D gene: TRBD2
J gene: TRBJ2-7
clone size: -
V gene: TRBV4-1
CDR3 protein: CASSQDRLASYEQYF
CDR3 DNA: TGCGCCAGCAGCCAAGACCGACTAGCCTCCTACGAGCAGTACTTC

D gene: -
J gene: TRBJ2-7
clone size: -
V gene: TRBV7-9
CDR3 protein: CASSSLYEQYF
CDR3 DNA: TGTGCCAGCAGCTCCCTATACGAGCAGTACTTC